This T cell receptor beta chain is from a study of blood T cell repertoires in COVID-19. Study-wide background: The United States, Italy and Spain provided the acute and convalescent COVID-19 samples. T cells, B-cell-depleted T cells, or PBMCs provided the cDNA or gDNA that served as material.

V lost 8 bases and J lost 3, with 8 bases in between. CDR3 length: 12 residues. CDR1 is SNHLY and CDR2 is FYNNEI in the germline V gene. In the source study's methods: By means of reference gene primer amplification, nucleated cell counts were estimated. Only in-frame clones appear in the TCRdb table, and some are missing; sequencing was by immunoSEQ multiplex PCR. Clone size and V and J calls were adopted from that table, with D and trimming inferred from the DNA. The table lists some 280,000 clones, roughly 90% of them singletons, with under 3.5% in the top ten. J is TRBJ1-5 and V is TRBV2; D is uncertain. The sequenced material came from peripheral blood. This clonotype originated in a woman between 25 and 40 years old with active or convalescent COVID-19. In nucleotides, the CDR3 is TGTGCCAGCGGAGGTTACAATCAGCCCCAGCATTTT. This encodes CASGGYNQPQHF.